This T cell receptor beta chain was identified in a study of beta chain features in type 1 diabetes (dated by TCRdb to about 2018). For the study in its entirety: Patients and healthy donors did not differ in mean age, gender distribution, total cell number or subset yield. Regulatory and stem cell-like memory subsets were isolated from only 8 patients and 8 healthy donors, whereas naive and central memory subsets came from all 30 or so donors. A total of 85 million to 140 million sorted cells were examined across all samples, and a strong correlation was observed between cell number per subset and RNA yield. In the study, TCRB repertoires of sorted circulating CD4+ T cell subsets from recently diagnosed type 1 diabetes patients were compared with those of matched healthy donors. Results and caveats for the whole study, not just this receptor: Only small numbers of individuals were included in the HLA sub-analyses, which left unresolved whether HLA type had any influence on TCRB rearrangement. Shorter templates might be favored by PCR, yet because patient and control samples were amplified and corrected together, any such skew would affect both groups equally. A moderate but significant shortening of TCRB CDR3 length was observed in type 1 diabetes patients in all four CD4+ subsets. At VDJ recombination sites, patients with type 1 diabetes made fewer insertions and deleted more nucleotides, a pattern implying thymic rearrangement abnormalities. Naive, central memory and regulatory TCRB repertoires appeared to be more alike among patients than among healthy donors. Because cDNA was sequenced instead of genomic DNA, highly expressing activated cells could be over-represented, though the groups showed no difference in activation or CD3 levels.

The entire isolated RNA was reverse transcribed using the High Capacity cDNA Reverse Transcription Kit, and thus expressed TCRB transcripts were sequenced. Deep immunoSEQ sequencing was performed on naive, central memory and regulatory T cell samples, with an average of about 3.57 million total reads per sample. After sorted cells were lysed in RLT buffer, RNA was extracted with DNase-treated RNeasy Micro or Mini kits, with the choice depending on cell number. Each cell subset was processed separately to prevent cross-contamination, with patient and healthy donor samples processed together. The immunoSEQ multiplex PCR was used to amplify TCRB sequences from cDNA, generating 87-bp fragments that spanned the CDR3 region. Amplicons were sequenced on the Illumina HiSeq platform. As for the authors' bioinformatics: Synthetic template baselines were used to correct PCR bias computationally, reads within Hamming distance 2 were collapsed together, and singletons that could not be merged were discarded. Reads were aligned against IMGT so that V, D and J genes, CDR3 length and insertions or deletions at six rearrangement sites could be assigned. Within each subset, clonotype counts were normalized to the number of sorted cells before true diversity and Gini coefficients were calculated with the tcR R package. The overlap coefficient, calculated on TCRB nucleotide sequences, was used to quantify repertoire sharing. As a proxy for the pre-selection repertoire, out-of-frame TCRB sequences from naive cells were analyzed. The source is immuneACCESS, and TCRdb retained only in-frame sequences with V and J called. Part of the clones is not carried over; for the studies checked, unresolved V genes explain less than half of this, and the remainder is unexplained. V, J and clone size are taken as reported in that table, and D and trimming were inferred from the DNA itself. The sample table lists 900,000 or so clones, 15% to 20% of them with a count of one. In total, the top ten clones hold around 0.02% of the sample.

CDR1 SGHDT and CDR2 YYEEEE are derived from the germline V gene. There are 13 amino acids in the CDR3, from cysteine to phenylalanine inclusive. The retained sequence is limited to the CDR3, 39 bases, with the frame set at the first base. The V and J ends are trimmed by 2 bases and 2 bases, leaving 7 bases between them. Each donor gave one peripheral blood draw, approximately 110 mL on average, collected into heparinised tubes. Using a panel that included CD45RO, CCR7, CD25, CD127, CD95 and CD27, naive, central memory, regulatory and stem cell-like memory CD4+ T cells were sorted on a BD FACSAria II. A purity above 98% was achieved for all sorted populations. PBMCs were isolated immediately by Lymphoprep density gradient centrifugation and stained directly without culture. So that batch effects would be minimized, each experiment stained and sorted samples in pairs, pairing one healthy donor with one patient.

Remarks on this clone: The antigen it recognizes is unknown. Nothing much larger sits one base from this clone, and base qualities are not available.

Sequenced material: naive CD4+ T cells from blood. The sample's cell subset or site label is to be understood as: true naive CD4+ T cells. This TCR was recovered from a woman under 30 in good health. This sequence uses TRBV5-6 and TRBJ2-5; a confident D gene designation cannot be given. The encoded CDR3 is CASSFRAQETQYF. The DNA sequence is as follows: TGTGCCAGCAGCTTCCGGGCACAAGAGACCCAGTACTTC.